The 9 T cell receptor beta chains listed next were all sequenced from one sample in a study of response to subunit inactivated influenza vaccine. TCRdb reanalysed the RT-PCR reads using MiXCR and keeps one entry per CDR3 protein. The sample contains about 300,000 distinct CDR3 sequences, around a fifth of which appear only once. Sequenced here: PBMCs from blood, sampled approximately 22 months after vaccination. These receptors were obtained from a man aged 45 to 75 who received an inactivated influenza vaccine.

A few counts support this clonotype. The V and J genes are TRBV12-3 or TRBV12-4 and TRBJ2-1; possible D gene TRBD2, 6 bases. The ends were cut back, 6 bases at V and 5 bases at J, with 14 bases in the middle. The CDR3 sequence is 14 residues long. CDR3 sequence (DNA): TGTGCCAGCAGCCAACTAGCTGGTAACAATGAGCAGTTCTTC. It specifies CASSQLAGNNEQFF.

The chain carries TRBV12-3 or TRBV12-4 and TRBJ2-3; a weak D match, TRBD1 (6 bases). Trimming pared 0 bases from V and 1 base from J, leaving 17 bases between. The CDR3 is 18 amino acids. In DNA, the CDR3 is TGTGCCAGCAGTTTAGCGCTGTCCTATTGGACAGGCACAGATACGCAGTATTTT. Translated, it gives CASSLALSYWTGTDTQYF.

The CDR3 DNA is TGCGCCAGCAGCTTGGTACAGGATGATAGAGGGACCCAGTACTTC. As protein: CASSLVQDDRGTQYF. The chain joins TRBV5-1 to TRBJ2-5; D possibly corresponds to TRBD1 (5 bases). The CDR3 loop spans 15 amino acids. CDR1 SGHRS and CDR2 YFSETQ come from the germline V gene. Trimming removed 0 bases from V and 7 bases from J, with 16 bases in between.

This chain's CDR3 is CASSWLREQYF. DNA for the CDR3: TGTGCCAGCAGCTGGCTCCGCGAGCAGTACTTC. The V call is TRBV5-6, the J call TRBJ2-7; D is undetermined. The ends were cut back, 3 bases at V and 6 bases at J, with 7 bases in the middle. The CDR3 consists of 11 residues. CDR1 and CDR2 from the germline V gene are SGHDT and YYEEEE.

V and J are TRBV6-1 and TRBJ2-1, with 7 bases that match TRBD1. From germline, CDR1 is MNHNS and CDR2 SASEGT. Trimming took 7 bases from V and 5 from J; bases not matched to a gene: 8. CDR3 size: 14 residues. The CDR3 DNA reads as TGTGCCAGCAAGCGACAGGGAACGAACAATGAGCAGTTCTTC. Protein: CASKRQGTNNEQFF.

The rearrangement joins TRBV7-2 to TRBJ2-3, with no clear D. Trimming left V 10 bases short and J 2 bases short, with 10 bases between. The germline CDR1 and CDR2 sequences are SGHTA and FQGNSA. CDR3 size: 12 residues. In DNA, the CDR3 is TGTGCCACGGGCGGATACACAGATACGCAGTATTTT. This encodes CATGGYTDTQYF.

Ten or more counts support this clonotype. In DNA form, the CDR3 reads TGCAGCGTCGCCGGGACAGCGAACACTGAAGCTTTCTTT. Translating gives CSVAGTANTEAFF. The chain links TRBV29-1 to TRBJ1-1; 7 bases align to TRBD1. The CDR3 contains 13 residues. The germline V gene encodes CDR1 SQVTM and CDR2 ANQGSEA. V was clipped by 6 bases and J by 1 base; unmatched bases: 5.

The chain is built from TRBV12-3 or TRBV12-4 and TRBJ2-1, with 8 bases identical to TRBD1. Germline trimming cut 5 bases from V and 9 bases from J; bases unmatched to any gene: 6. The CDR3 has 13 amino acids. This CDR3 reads CASSPTGVSEQFF. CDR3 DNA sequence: TGTGCCAGCAGTCCGACAGGGGTGTCTGAGCAGTTCTTC.

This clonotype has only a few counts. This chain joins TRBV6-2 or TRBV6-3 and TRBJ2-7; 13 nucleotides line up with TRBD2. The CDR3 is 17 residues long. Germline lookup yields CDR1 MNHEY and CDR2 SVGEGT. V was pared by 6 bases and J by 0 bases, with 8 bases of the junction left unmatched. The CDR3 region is CASRSTGTSGDSYEQYF. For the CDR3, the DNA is TGTGCCAGCAGATCCACTGGGACTAGCGGGGACTCCTACGAGCAGTACTTC.